These 27 T cell receptor beta chains came from one sample sequenced in a study of blood T cell repertoires in COVID-19. The table came from immunoSEQ multiplex PCR; TCRdb's copy has only in-frame clones and leaves some out. The table includes approximately 110,000 clones, 71% detected once. What was sequenced was peripheral blood. The source of these receptors is a human donor with acute or convalescent COVID-19. The donor label of this sample is uncertain.

This chain joins TRBV30 and TRBJ1-3; 7 bases agree with TRBD1. In germline, CDR1 is GTSNPN, CDR2 SVGIG (reference sequence). The CDR3 consists of 13 residues. The V gene end was trimmed by 5 bases and the J gene end by 0 bases; junction bases not matched to a gene: 1. Here the CDR3 reads CAWGTVSGNTIYF. DNA for the CDR3: TGTGCCTGGGGGACAGTCTCTGGAAACACCATATATTTT. Full variable domain (outside the CDR3, taken from reference TRBV30 and TRBJ1-3): SQTIHQWPATLVQPVGSPLSLECTVEGTSNPNLYWYRQAAGRGLQLLFYSVGIGQISSEVPQNLSASRPQDRQFILSSKKLLLSDSGFYLCAWGTVSGNTIYFGEGSWLTVV.

This clone occurred once. J is TRBJ2-3 and V is TRBV30; D perhaps matches TRBD1 (5 bases). Germline assignment: CDR1 GTSNPN and CDR2 SVGIG (reference sequence). V dropped 0 bases and J dropped 0 bases, with 10 bases sitting between them. The CDR3 sequence is 15 residues long. The CDR3 reads CAWSVGAASTDTQYF. The CDR3 DNA is TGTGCCTGGAGTGTAGGGGCGGCCAGCACAGATACGCAGTATTTT. The whole variable domain, filled in from reference TRBV30 and TRBJ2-3, reads SQTIHQWPATLVQPVGSPLSLECTVEGTSNPNLYWYRQAAGRGLQLLFYSVGIGQISSEVPQNLSASRPQDRQFILSSKKLLLSDSGFYLCAWSVGAASTDTQYFGPGTRLTVL.

This chain connects TRBV7-8 to TRBJ2-7, with TRBD1 as a possible D gene (6 bases). The CDR3 has 14 residues. Per the germline V gene, CDR1 is SGHVS and CDR2 is FQNEAQ. V shed 5 bases and J shed 3 bases, with 14 bases lying between them. The CDR3 here is CASSPQGNSYEQYF. CDR3 in DNA: TGTGCCAGCAGCCCCCAGGGGAATAGCTACGAGCAGTACTTC.

The V and J genes are TRBV6-8 and TRBJ2-7, with unresolved D. This CDR3 region has 11 residues. Looked up from germline, CDR1 is MNHGY and CDR2 is SAAAGT. Trimming pared 2 bases from V and 5 bases from J, leaving 4 bases between. The DNA of the CDR3 is TGTGCCAGCAGTTACCATGACGAGCAGTACGTC. It is translated as CASSYHDEQYV.

By sample fraction, this clone is medium-sized. The chain links TRBV9 to TRBJ1-2; 10 bases match TRBD1. This CDR3 comprises 15 residues. Trimming cost V 0 bases and J 7 bases; bases outside gene matches: 6. Looked up from germline, CDR1 is SGDLS and CDR2 is YYNGEE. The chain's CDR3 is CASSVGAGQGIGYTF. In DNA form, the CDR3 reads TGTGCCAGCAGCGTAGGGGCGGGACAGGGGATTGGCTACACCTTC.

This chain joins TRBV10-1 and TRBJ1-5; TRBD1 is a possible D gene (6 bases). Germline V CDR1 and CDR2: WNHNN, SYGVQD (reference sequence). The CDR3 is made up of 16 amino acids. The V end lost 0 bases, the J end lost 0 bases, and 9 bases lay between the germline ends. CDR3 nucleotide sequence: TGCGCCAGCAGTGAGTCGGACAGTAATAGCAATCAGCCCCAGCATTTT. It codes for CASSESDSNSNQPQHF.

J is TRBJ1-4 and V is TRBV6-5; D ambiguous. The CDR3 is made up of 14 amino acids. Germline V gene lookup returns CDR1 MNHEY and CDR2 SVGAGI. The V end lost 5 bases, the J end lost 8 bases, and 15 bases lay between the germline ends. This CDR3 is CASSSGVLGEKLFF. CDR3 DNA sequence: TGTGCCAGCAGTAGCGGGGTCTTGGGGGAAAAACTGTTTTTT.

The chain couples TRBV3-1 (or the pseudogene TRBV3-2) to TRBJ1-2; no definite D call. Germline V gene data show CDR1 as LGHDT and CDR2 as YNNKEL (reference sequence). V dropped 5 bases and J dropped 8 bases, with 9 bases sitting between them. This CDR3 contains 11 residues. The CDR3 spells CASSSKRGYTF. The CDR3 nucleotides read TGTGCCAGCAGCTCAAAGAGGGGCTACACCTTC.

V is TRBV18 and J is TRBJ2-4, with 8 bases matching TRBD1. J lost 0 bases, V lost 6 bases, and 10 bases had no gene match. The length of the CDR3 is 17 residues. Germline V gives CDR1 KGHSH, CDR2 LQKENI. The DNA for the CDR3 is TGTGCCAGCTCGCCCAGACAGGGGAACTTAGCCAAAAACATTCAGTACTTC. It is translated as CASSPRQGNLAKNIQYF.

The V and J genes are TRBV5-1 and TRBJ1-2; 8 bases agree with TRBD1. Per germline, CDR1 SGHRS and CDR2 YFSETQ. The CDR3 is 15 residues long. The ends lost 0 bases at V and 7 bases at J; junction bases unmatched: 8. The CDR3 spells CASSLDGRGLRGYTF. The CDR3, as DNA: TGCGCCAGCAGCTTGGATGGCAGGGGGCTTCGTGGCTACACCTTC.

The V call is TRBV2, the J call TRBJ2-1; D possibly corresponds to TRBD1 (6 bases). Trimming cost V 7 bases and J 4 bases, with 14 bases left between them. The CDR3 has 14 residues. The V gene's germline CDR1 is SNHLY and CDR2 FYNNEI. CDR3 amino acids: CASNRQETYNEQFF. The CDR3 DNA sequence: TGTGCCAGCAATCGACAGGAGACATACAATGAGCAGTTCTTC.

This chain connects TRBV2 to TRBJ1-2; no reliable D call. Germline V gene data show CDR1 as SNHLY and CDR2 as FYNNEI. The V and J ends lost 2 bases and 4 bases respectively, with 8 bases between them. The length of the CDR3 is 13 residues. This CDR3 reads CASSELAGYGYTF. DNA for the CDR3: TGTGCCAGCAGTGAATTGGCAGGCTATGGCTACACCTTC. Complete variable domain (other parts from reference TRBV2 and TRBJ1-2): EPEVTQTPSHQVTQMGQEVILRCVPISNHLYFYWYRQILGQKVEFLVSFYNNEISEKSEIFDDQFSVERPDGSNFTLKIRSTKLEDSAMYFCASSELAGYGYTFGSGTRLTVV.

This clone has just one count. Being one base from a much bigger clone, this may be a read error. The gene calls are TRBV10-2 and TRBJ2-5; TRBD1 matches 9 bases. CDR3 length equals 12 residues. With 10 bases clipped from V and 4 bases from J, the junction kept 4 bases outside the gene matches. Germline CDR1 WSHSY, CDR2 SAAADI. The CDR3 bases are TGCGCCACCAGACAGGGGGGAGAGACCCAGTACTTC. It is translated as CATRQGGETQYF.

This chain joins TRBV10-2 and TRBJ2-1, with TRBD2 matching over 9 bases. CDR1 is WSHSY and CDR2 is SAAADI in the germline V gene. The CDR3 sequence is 15 residues long. With 6 bases clipped from V and 1 base from J, the junction kept 4 bases outside the gene matches. The CDR3 here is CASRGLAGSYNEQFF. Written as DNA, the CDR3 is TGCGCCAGCAGAGGTCTAGCGGGGTCCTACAATGAGCAGTTCTTC.

CDR3 loop: CASSPGGNQPQHF. The CDR3 nucleotides are TGTGCCAGCAGTCCAGGGGGCAATCAGCCCCAGCATTTT. V and J are TRBV7-9 and TRBJ1-5, with D possibly TRBD1 on 6 matching bases. V was shortened by 6 bases and J by 2 bases, with 8 bases between the two germline ends. The germline CDR1 and CDR2 sequences are SEHNR and FQNEAQ (reference sequence). The CDR3 covers 13 residues. The full variable domain, with the rest looked up from reference TRBV7-9 and TRBJ1-5, is DTGVSQNPRHKITKRGQNVTFRCDPISEHNRLYWYRQTLGQGPEFLTYFQNEAQLEKSRLLSDRFSAERPKGSFSTLEIQRTEQGDSAMYLCASSPGGNQPQHFGDGTRLSIL.

This chain connects TRBV28 to TRBJ2-3; a weak D match, TRBD2 (6 bases). The CDR3 sequence is 17 residues long. CDR1 and CDR2 (germline): MDHEN, SYDVKM. With 2 bases removed from V and 0 bases from J, the gap between germline ends came to 15 bases. The CDR3 sequence: CASSLPPGVTSTDTQYF. The CDR3, as DNA: TGTGCCAGCAGTTTACCCCCGGGGGTGACTAGCACAGATACGCAGTATTTT.

This clone was seen a handful of times. This chain uses TRBV5-1 with TRBJ2-3, with TRBD1 matching 7 bases. The V gene end was trimmed by 1 base and the J gene end by 2 bases; junction bases not matched to a gene: 10. Germline CDR1 SGHRS, CDR2 YFSETQ. The CDR3 has 17 residues. The CDR3 coding sequence is TGCGCCAGCAGCTTGATACAGGGGTCGGGAAACACAGATACGCAGTATTTT. It yields the protein CASSLIQGSGNTDTQYF.

V and J are TRBV4-2 and TRBJ2-1, with 9 nucleotides matching TRBD1. J was trimmed by 10 bases and V by 1 base; bases with no gene match: 11. The CDR3 loop spans 16 amino acids. CDR1 is LGHNA, CDR2 YNFKEQ, per germline. For the CDR3, the DNA is TGTGCCAGCAGCCAAGTAGGCGGGACAGGGATTTTCGAGCAGTTCTTC. This codes for CASSQVGGTGIFEQFF.

This chain connects TRBV30 to TRBJ2-1; 15 bases are a match to TRBD2. V dropped 2 bases and J dropped 0; count of bases not matched to a gene: 11. CDR3 length: 20 residues. Looked up from germline, CDR1 is GTSNPN and CDR2 is SVGIG (reference sequence). CDR3 residues: CAWSPKRTSGGASSYNEQFF. The CDR3 region has the DNA TGTGCCTGGAGTCCCAAGAGGACTAGCGGGGGGGCGAGCTCCTACAATGAGCAGTTCTTC.

This clone appeared a single time. This sequence joins TRBV13 and TRBJ2-3; 8 bases fit TRBD1. V was pared by 3 bases and J by 7 bases, with 6 bases of the junction left unmatched. The CDR3 loop spans 14 amino acids. Per the germline V gene, CDR1 is PRHDT and CDR2 is FYEKMQ (reference sequence). The CDR3 region has the DNA TGTGCCAGCAGCTTCAGGACAGGGAAAAATACGCAGTATTTT. Its translation is CASSFRTGKNTQYF. The full variable domain, its missing parts supplied by reference TRBV13 and TRBJ2-3, is AAGVIQSPRHLIKEKRETATLKCYPIPRHDTVYWYQQGPGQDPQFLISFYEKMQSDKGSIPDRFSAQQFSDYHSELNMSSLELGDSALYFCASSFRTGKNTQYFGPGTRLTVL.

The rearrangement links TRBV6-1 to TRBJ1-2; TRBD1 aligns across 9 bases. Germline CDR1 MNHNS, CDR2 SASEGT. The CDR3 sequence is 17 residues long. With V trimmed by 1 base and J by 3 bases, 9 bases remained unmatched. CDR3 residues: CASSEEVYRGRDYGYTF. Here the CDR3 DNA reads TGTGCCAGCAGTGAAGAGGTCTACAGGGGGCGCGACTATGGCTACACCTTC.

This clone was observed once. V and J are TRBV5-1 and TRBJ2-3; 7 bases are shared with TRBD2. The CDR3 length is 14 residues. Per the germline V gene, CDR1 is SGHRS and CDR2 is YFSETQ. J was trimmed by 6 bases and V by 2 bases; bases with no gene match: 6. This chain's CDR3 is CASSFGGTGDTQYF. CDR3 in DNA: TGCGCCAGCAGCTTCGGGGGGACTGGGGATACGCAGTATTTT.

The chain carries TRBV24-1 and TRBJ1-5; maybe TRBD1 (5 bases). The CDR3 is 17 residues long. V was trimmed by 3 bases and J by 0 bases, leaving 14 bases between them. CDR1 and CDR2 (germline): KGHDR, SFDVKD. CDR3 coding DNA: TGTGCCACCAGTGATGGGGCAAAGGTTCATAGCAATCAGCCCCAGCATTTT. Its translation: CATSDGAKVHSNQPQHF.

This clone was counted a single time. Written as DNA, the CDR3 is TGTGCCATCAGGGGACAGGGCGCTAACTATGGCTACACCTTC. Protein product: CAIRGQGANYGYTF. This rearrangement joins TRBV10-3 to TRBJ1-2; 9 bases are shared with TRBD1. Losses at the gene ends were 6 bases for V and 0 bases for J; bases not matched to a gene: 2. The V gene's germline CDR1 is ENHRY and CDR2 SYGVKD. CDR3 length equals 14 residues.

The genes are TRBV12-5 and TRBJ2-3; TRBD2 agrees at 12 bases. The CDR3 contains 16 residues. Unmatched junction bases numbered 7, after V lost 4 bases and J lost 5 bases. In germline, CDR1 is LGHNT, CDR2 FRNRAP. In nucleotides, the CDR3 is TGTGCTAGTGGTTCCGGGACTAGCGGGTTCCAAGATACGCAGTATTTT. Encoded protein: CASGSGTSGFQDTQYF.

The V call is TRBV18, the J call TRBJ1-5; a possible D gene is TRBD1 (5 bases). CDR3 size: 14 residues. CDR1 and CDR2 (germline): KGHSH, LQKENI. V was pared by 4 bases and J by 0 bases, with 7 bases between. CDR3 loop: CASSHRNSNQPQHF. CDR3 sequence (DNA): TGTGCCAGCTCACACAGGAATAGCAATCAGCCCCAGCATTTT.

Only one count was recorded for this clone. The chain has TRBV5-1 and TRBJ2-5; D perhaps matches TRBD1 (6 bases). Trimming shortened V by 5 bases and J by 5 bases, and 16 bases separated the two germline ends. This CDR3 is 14 amino acids long. In germline, CDR1 is SGHRS, CDR2 YFSETQ. The CDR3 region has the DNA TGCGCCAGCAGAACTCGGACAGCCCCGGAGACCCAGTACTTC. Encoded protein: CASRTRTAPETQYF.